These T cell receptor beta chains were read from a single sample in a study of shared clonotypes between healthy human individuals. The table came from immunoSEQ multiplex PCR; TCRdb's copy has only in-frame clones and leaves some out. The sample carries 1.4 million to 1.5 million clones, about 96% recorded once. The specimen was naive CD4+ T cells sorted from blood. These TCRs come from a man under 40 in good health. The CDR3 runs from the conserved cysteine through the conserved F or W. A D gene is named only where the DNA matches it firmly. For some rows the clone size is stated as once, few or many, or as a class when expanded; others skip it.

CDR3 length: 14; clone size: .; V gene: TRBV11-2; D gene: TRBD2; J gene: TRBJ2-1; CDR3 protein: CASSPLTGGNEQFF; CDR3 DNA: TGTGCCAGCAGCCCCCTTACGGGGGGCAATGAGCAGTTCTTC
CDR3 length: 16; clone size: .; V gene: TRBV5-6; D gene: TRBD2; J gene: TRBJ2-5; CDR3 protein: CASSTTSAQTKETQYF; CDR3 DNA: TGTGCCAGCAGCACCACTAGCGCCCAAACTAAAGAGACCCAGTACTTC
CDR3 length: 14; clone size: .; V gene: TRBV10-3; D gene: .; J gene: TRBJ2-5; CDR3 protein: CAISDPRNRETQYF; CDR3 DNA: TGTGCCATCAGTGACCCGAGGAATCGAGAGACCCAGTACTTC
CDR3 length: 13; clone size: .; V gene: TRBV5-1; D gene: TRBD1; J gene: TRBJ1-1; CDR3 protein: CASSFPGQGEAFF; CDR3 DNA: TGCGCCAGCAGCTTTCCGGGACAGGGTGAAGCTTTCTTT
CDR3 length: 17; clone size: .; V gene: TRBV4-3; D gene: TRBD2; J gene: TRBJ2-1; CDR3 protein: CASSQDTSGGFYNEQFF; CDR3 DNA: TGCGCCAGCAGCCAAGATACTAGCGGGGGCTTTTACAATGAGCAGTTCTTC
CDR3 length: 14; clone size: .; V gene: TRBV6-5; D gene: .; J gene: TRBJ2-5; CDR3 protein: CASSVERFQETQYF; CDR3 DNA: TGTGCCAGCAGCGTTGAGCGCTTCCAAGAGACCCAGTACTTC
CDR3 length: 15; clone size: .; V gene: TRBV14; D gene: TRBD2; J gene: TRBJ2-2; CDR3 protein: CASRLSGRASGELFF; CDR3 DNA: TGTGCCAGCAGACTTAGCGGGAGGGCTTCCGGGGAGCTGTTTTTT
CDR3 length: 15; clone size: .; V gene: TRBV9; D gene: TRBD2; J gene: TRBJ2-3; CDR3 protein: CASSVRTSSADTQYF; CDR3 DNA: TGTGCCAGCAGCGTCCGGACTAGCTCGGCAGATACGCAGTATTTT
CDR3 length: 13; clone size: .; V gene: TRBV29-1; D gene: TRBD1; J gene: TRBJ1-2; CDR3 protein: CSVAPQGARGYTF; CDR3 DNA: TGCAGCGTAGCCCCACAGGGGGCGAGAGGCTACACCTTC
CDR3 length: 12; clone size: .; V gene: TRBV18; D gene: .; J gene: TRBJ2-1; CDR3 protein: CASSPIRDEQFF; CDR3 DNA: TGTGCCAGCTCACCAATCCGGGATGAGCAGTTCTTC
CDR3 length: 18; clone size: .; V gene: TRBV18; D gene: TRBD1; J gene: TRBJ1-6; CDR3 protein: CASSPRSGQGAKNSPLHF; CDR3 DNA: TGTGCCAGCTCGCCGAGATCAGGACAGGGGGCTAAGAATTCACCCCTCCACTTT
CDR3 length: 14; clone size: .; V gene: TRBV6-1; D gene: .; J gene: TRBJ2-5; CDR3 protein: CASVPGHSQETQYF; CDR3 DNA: TGTGCCAGCGTACCGGGACACTCACAAGAGACCCAGTACTTC
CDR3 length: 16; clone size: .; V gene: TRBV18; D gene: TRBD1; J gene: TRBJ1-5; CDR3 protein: CASSKQRDRQNQPQHF; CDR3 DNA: TGTGCCAGCTCAAAGCAAAGGGACAGACAAAATCAGCCCCAGCATTTT
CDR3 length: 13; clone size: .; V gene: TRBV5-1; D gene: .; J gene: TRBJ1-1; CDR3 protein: CASSLGGNTEAFF; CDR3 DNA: TGCGCCAGCAGTCTAGGGGGGAACACTGAAGCTTTCTTT
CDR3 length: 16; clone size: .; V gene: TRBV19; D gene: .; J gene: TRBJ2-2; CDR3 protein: CASSRTLTEFTGELFF; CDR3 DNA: TGTGCCAGTAGTAGGACTTTAACCGAGTTTACCGGGGAGCTGTTTTTT
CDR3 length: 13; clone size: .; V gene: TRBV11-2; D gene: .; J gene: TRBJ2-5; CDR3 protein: CASSLESQETQYF; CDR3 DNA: TGTGCCAGCAGCTTAGAGAGTCAAGAGACCCAGTACTTC
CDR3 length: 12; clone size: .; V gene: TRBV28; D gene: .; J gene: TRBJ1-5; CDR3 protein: CASTVSNQPQHF; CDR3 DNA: TGTGCCAGCACGGTCAGCAATCAGCCCCAGCATTTT
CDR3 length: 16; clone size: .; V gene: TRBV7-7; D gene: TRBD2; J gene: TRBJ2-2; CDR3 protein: CASSPISGRRIGELFF; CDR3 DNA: TGTGCTAGCAGCCCGATTAGCGGGAGGAGGATCGGGGAGCTGTTTTTT
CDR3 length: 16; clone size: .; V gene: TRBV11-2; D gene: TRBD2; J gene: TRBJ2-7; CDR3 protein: CASSSQRTSENYEQYF; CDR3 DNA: TGTGCCAGCAGCTCCCAGAGGACTAGCGAAAACTACGAGCAGTACTTC
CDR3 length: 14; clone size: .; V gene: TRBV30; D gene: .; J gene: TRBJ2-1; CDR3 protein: CAWRGLRGDNEQFF; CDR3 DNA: TGTGCCTGGAGGGGGTTGAGGGGTGACAATGAGCAGTTCTTC
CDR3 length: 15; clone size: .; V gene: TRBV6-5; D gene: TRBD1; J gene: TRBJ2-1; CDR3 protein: CASSYFGTGRNEQFF; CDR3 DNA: TGTGCCAGCAGTTATTTCGGGACAGGACGCAATGAGCAGTTCTTC
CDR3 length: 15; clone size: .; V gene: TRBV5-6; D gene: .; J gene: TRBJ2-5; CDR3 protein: CASERSLGLSETQYF; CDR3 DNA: TGTGCCAGCGAAAGGTCACTAGGTCTTTCAGAGACCCAGTACTTC
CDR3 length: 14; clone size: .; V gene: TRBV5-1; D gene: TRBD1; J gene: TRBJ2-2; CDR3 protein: CASSRDRATGELFF; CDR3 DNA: TGCGCCAGCAGCCGGGACAGGGCCACCGGGGAGCTGTTTTTT
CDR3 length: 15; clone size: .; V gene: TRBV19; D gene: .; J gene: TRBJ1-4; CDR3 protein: CASSIVRATNEKLFF; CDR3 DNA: TGTGCCAGTAGTATAGTCCGGGCAACTAATGAAAAACTGTTTTTT
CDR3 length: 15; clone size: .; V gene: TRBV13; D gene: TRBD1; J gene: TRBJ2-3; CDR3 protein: CASSLVAGGPDTQYF; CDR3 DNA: TGTGCCAGCAGCTTAGTAGCAGGGGGTCCAGATACGCAGTATTTT
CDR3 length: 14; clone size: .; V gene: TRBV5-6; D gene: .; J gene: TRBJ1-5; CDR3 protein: CASSRTDSNQPQHF; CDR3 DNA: TGTGCCAGCAGCCGGACGGACAGCAATCAGCCCCAGCATTTT
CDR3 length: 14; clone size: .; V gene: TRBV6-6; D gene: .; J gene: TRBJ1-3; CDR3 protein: CASSYSLSGNTIYF; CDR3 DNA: TGTGCCAGCAGTTATTCGCTCTCTGGAAACACCATATATTTT
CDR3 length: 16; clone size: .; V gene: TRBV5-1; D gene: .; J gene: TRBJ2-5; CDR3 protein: CASSLIVLGYQETQYF; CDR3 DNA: TGCGCCAGCAGCTTGATAGTTTTAGGGTACCAAGAGACCCAGTACTTC
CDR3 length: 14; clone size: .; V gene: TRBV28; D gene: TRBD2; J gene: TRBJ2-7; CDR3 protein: CASTGTSRAYEQYF; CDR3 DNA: TGTGCCAGCACCGGGACTAGCAGAGCCTACGAGCAGTACTTC
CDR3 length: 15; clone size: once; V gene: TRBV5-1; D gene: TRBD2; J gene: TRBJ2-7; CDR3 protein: CASSLASGGPYEQYF; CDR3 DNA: TGCGCCAGCAGCTTGGCCTCGGGAGGGCCCTACGAGCAGTACTTC